A selection of T cell receptor beta chains follows, all from one sample in a study of OX40 agonist ivuxolimab in advanced cancers. Produced via immunoSEQ multiplex PCR; TCRdb's table is partial and in-frame only. The table lists around 95,000 clones, 90% of them singletons, with under 0.2% in the top ten. The source was CD4+ or CD8+ T cells sorted from blood, collected in a trial of the OX40 agonist ivuxolimab. The receptors here all came from an adult with an advanced solid tumor such as melanoma, head and neck, liver or kidney cancer. The CDR3 runs from the conserved cysteine through the conserved F or W. The D gene is left open where the match is weak. Clone sizes are given selectively: once, few, many, or a class where the clone is expanded.

>-|-|TRBV19|TRBJ2-7
TGTGCCAGTAGTATTGGCGGAGGGTCCTACGAGCAGTACTTC
CASSIGGGSYEQYF
>-|-|TRBV5-4|TRBJ2-5
TGTGCCAGCAGTCCCGAGGCCAGGGAGTTAGAGACCCAGTACTTC
CASSPEARELETQYF
>-|-|TRBV5-5|TRBJ2-7
TGTGCCAGCAGCCAGCCGGGACGGAATCGTGAGCAGTACTTC
CASSQPGRNREQYF
>-|once|TRBV6-5|TRBJ1-1
TGTGCCAGCAGTTGGGGGCTTTTGTCCCTAGCCACTGAAGCTTTCTTT
CASSWGLLSLATEAFF
>-|once|TRBV30|TRBJ2-7
TGTGCCTGGGAAGGGACGGTCTCCCCCGAGCAGTACTTC
CAWEGTVSPEQYF
>-|-|TRBV6-1|TRBJ1-4
TGTGCCAGCAAAGAGGGCCCCACTAATGAAAAACTGTTTTTT
CASKEGPTNEKLFF
>-|-|TRBV29-1|TRBJ2-5
TGCAGCGTTGAGGTTTTGGGAAGCCAGTACTTC
CSVEVLGSQYF
>-|-|TRBV18|TRBJ2-5
TGTGCCAGCTCACCAAGGGGGGATGAGACCCAGTACTTC
CASSPRGDETQYF
>-|-|TRBV19|TRBJ1-1
TGTGCCAGTAGTATCCCGGGAGAGGTCGAAGCTTTCTTT
CASSIPGEVEAFF
>TRBD2|-|TRBV7-2|TRBJ2-7
TGTGCCAGCAGCTTAGGACTAGCGGGAGGGTCCCCTACCTACGAGCAGTACTTC
CASSLGLAGGSPTYEQYF
>-|-|TRBV28|TRBJ1-1
TGTGCCAGCAGCCCTAATATAGTGAGGGCTGAAGCTTTCTTT
CASSPNIVRAEAFF
>-|-|TRBV10-1|TRBJ2-3
TGCGCCAGCAGTGTAGGGCTCACAGATACGCAGTATTTT
CASSVGLTDTQYF
>TRBD2|-|TRBV9|TRBJ2-7
TGTGCCAGCAGCGTAGGAGCGGGGGGATACGAGCAGTACTTC
CASSVGAGGYEQYF
>TRBD1|-|TRBV6-1|TRBJ1-5
TGTGCCAGCAGTGAAACAGGGGGCGGGCCTCAGCCCCAGCATTTT
CASSETGGGPQPQHF
>-|-|TRBV5-4|TRBJ1-1
TGTGCCAGCAGCTTGGGCCCCAGCATGAACACTGAAGCTTTCTTT
CASSLGPSMNTEAFF
>TRBD1|-|TRBV7-8|TRBJ2-1
TGTGCCAGCAGCTTCCGACAGGGGGGTAATGAGCAGTTCTTC
CASSFRQGGNEQFF